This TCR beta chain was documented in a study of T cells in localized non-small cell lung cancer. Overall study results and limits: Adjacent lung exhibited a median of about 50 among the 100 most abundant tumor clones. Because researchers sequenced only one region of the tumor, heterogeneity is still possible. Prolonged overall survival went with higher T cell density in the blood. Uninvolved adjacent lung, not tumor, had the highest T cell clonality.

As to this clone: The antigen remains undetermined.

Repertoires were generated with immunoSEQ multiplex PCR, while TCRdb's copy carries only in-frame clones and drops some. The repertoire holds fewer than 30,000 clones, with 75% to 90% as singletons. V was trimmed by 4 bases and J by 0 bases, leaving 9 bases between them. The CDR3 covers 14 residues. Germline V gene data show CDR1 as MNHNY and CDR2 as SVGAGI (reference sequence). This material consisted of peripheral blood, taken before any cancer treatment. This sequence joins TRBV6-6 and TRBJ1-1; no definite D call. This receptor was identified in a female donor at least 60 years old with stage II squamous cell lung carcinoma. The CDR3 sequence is CASSLSALNTEAFF. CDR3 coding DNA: TGTGCCAGCAGTTTGAGTGCCCTGAACACTGAAGCTTTCTTT.